This T cell receptor beta chain was identified in a study of blood T cells in healthy people across ages (dated by TCRdb to the mid-2010s). About the study as a whole: In model experiments, roughly one uniquely barcoded TCR beta cDNA molecule per two T cells was captured by template switching. The study measured age-related changes in TCR beta repertoire diversity using deep sequencing normalized with unique cDNA molecular identifiers. Four age groups were formed from the donors: young (average 16 years), middle-aged (approximately 40), aged (approximately 60) and long-lived (more than 75). To avoid experimental bias, donors of different ages were distributed randomly across sequencing lanes. The study analyzed two additional independent replicas of 1 million unique cDNA reads from the same blood draw for two donors, one aged 18 to 29 and one aged 80 or older. General findings and caveats noted by the study authors: Donor CMV infection status was unknown, potentially confounding age-related changes in expanded clonotypes. As age increased, observed TCR beta diversity per million T cells dropped in a roughly linear way, and a significant reduction was already evident by age 40. There was a strong correlation between observed TCR beta diversity and the percentage of naive T cells measured by flow cytometry. Compared with the aged group, the long-lived group had more naive CD4+ T cells, fewer expanded clones and increased TCR diversity, a pattern suggesting age selection. Because profiling used bulk unsorted PBMCs, naive and antigen-experienced compartments could not be compared conclusively. Estimates of total diversity from one million sequenced T cells were regarded as lower bounds and underestimates.

The 35 to 40 donors, aged about 6 to 90 years, were systemically healthy Caucasian individuals from Russia. About 9.6 milliliters of peripheral blood were collected from each donor into EDTA-treated Vacutainer tubes. PBMCs were isolated by Ficoll-Paque density-gradient centrifugation, with at least 6 million obtained per sample. Total RNA was extracted from PBMCs with Trizol reagent, with at least 5 micrograms obtained per sample. For every donor, flow cytometry on a PBMC aliquot measured the percentage of naive CD45RAhigh/CD27high T cells. The CDR3 contains 15 residues, cysteine and phenylalanine counted. Kept here is only the CDR3 DNA, which spans 45 bases and is read in frame from base 1. V is trimmed back by 3 bases and J by 6 bases, and the junction contains 8 bases that no gene match accounts for. The germline V gene (reference sequence) yields SEHNR for CDR1 and FQNEAQ for CDR2. Library preparation used 5' RACE. The run used an Illumina HiSeq 2500. A second PCR of roughly 6 to 11 cycles was run with a J-beta primer mix and a sample-barcoded 5' primer. Each TCR beta cDNA molecule received a unique molecular identifier from a template-switch 5' adaptor carrying 12 random nucleotides. Each sample yielded at least 2.5 million CDR3-containing paired-end reads. First-strand cDNA synthesis was performed from all RNA using the Mint cDNA synthesis kit, with priming by a TRBC-specific oligonucleotide. Following uracil-DNA glycosylase treatment, a first 18-cycle PCR with universal primers M1SS and BC2_uni_R was performed on all cDNA. Regarding the original processing steps: For normalization, 1 million high-quality reads were randomly selected from each sample, with every read carrying a distinct molecular identifier. Reads sharing molecular identifiers were discarded rather than binned into consensus sequences. CDR3 identification, clonotype clustering and error correction used MiTCR with a Q25 quality threshold and the strictest error-elimination algorithm. A nonparametric unseen species model with Euler transformation was used to estimate a lower bound on total TCR beta diversity. TCRdb reprocessed the public reads (quality trimming at Q25 with fastp, clone calling with MiXCR) and kept in-frame beta chains. Every CDR3 protein is listed once, alongside the most common genes and DNA of its rows. In this record, the V and J calls reflect TCRdb's handling and not the investigators' own analysis. This sample is represented by over 950,000 distinct CDR3 sequences; 51% of them were singletons. The ten most abundant clones make up 20% to 25% of the sample.

As to this clonotype: Its cognate antigen has yet to be identified. One base away there is no much larger clone; base qualities are not given.

This receptor was identified in a woman aged 55-70 years in good health. Specimen: blood. This receptor chain uses TRBV7-9 and TRBJ2-3, and TRBD1 aligns with 8 junction nucleotides. The CDR3 loop reads CASSLGAGGDDTQYF. The bases are TGTGCCAGCAGCTTGGGGGCAGGGGGCGATGATACGCAGTATTTT.